This TCR beta chain was observed in a study of long-term antiretroviral therapy in people with HIV (dated by TCRdb to between 2020 and 2023). Describing the broader study: The earliest samples were collected roughly a decade before the 2015 WHO recommendation for immediate ART, at a time when ART was usually postponed until CD4 counts fell. About a third of the roughly 30 participants with HIV were female. From 30 to 35 adults with confirmed HIV infection, the cohort provided around 180 cryopreserved PBMC samples, gathered serially across a mean of about six years (range 1-12). A retrospective serial study tested whether ART initiation and durable HIV suppression were associated with changes in peripheral blood TRB repertoire composition and diversity. Test extractions of a monoclonal T-cell line alongside about 30 polyclonal samples showed no cross-contamination during QIAcube processing. Summary of the overall study and its limitations: A significant increase in TRB diversity was found to be associated with ART initiation, although TRB diversity was observed to remain significantly below that of transplant donor controls even after long-term ART. The samples were dated from about 2003 to 2018, and the ART regimens that were used may be less effective than current ART regimens. At every time point, the repertoire was dominated by expanded TRB clones first identified before ART initiation, although this dominance fluctuated and, in many PLHIV, declined after ART. HIV repertoires had narrower CDR3 length ranges than controls, and the network structure suggested an antigen-experienced repertoire that shifted only slightly toward naive after ART. Since PBMC availability was limited, sequencing covered only the TCR beta chain, with no alpha chain pairing. No data were available on ART adherence, viral resistance or therapy changes, limiting inferences about post-ART repertoire changes. Unsorted PBMC were profiled instead of sorted CD4+ and CD8+ T cells because pre-ART samples had limited cell numbers.

The immunoSEQ hsTCRB v3.0 assay was used at survey level resolution for TRB variable region sequencing. The targeted TRB sequencing depth was 40,000-50,000 T-cell genomes per sample. TRB libraries were pooled and sequenced on an Illumina MiSeq using a v3 150-cycle kit. The source study handled its data this way. Repertoire analysis ran in R within a reproducible Nextflow workflow covering QC, data transformation and analysis. LymphoSeq2, an R package for exploring AIRR-Seq data, was used to implement custom analyses. Several samples yielding fewer than 5000 total TRB sequences were excluded, leaving more than 150 analyzed HIV repertoires. Among the approximately 190 HIV repertoires that were kept, around 60 were collected before ART initiation and some 130 were collected after ART initiation. Repertoires were downsampled to 5000 TRB nucleotide sequences, with summary statistics averaged over 100 downsampling iterations. The analysis kept only TRB sequences whose CDR3 regions were at least seven amino acids long. Diversity was assessed using a clonality score derived from Shannon entropy and using the Gini coefficient. In the repertoire networks, any two of the top 5000 CDR3 amino acid sequences were connected whenever the two sequences differed by an edit distance of one. GLIPH2 predicted antigen specificity groups and MHC restriction for TRB CDR3 amino acid sequences. CDR3 amino acid sequences were matched against VDJdb and McPAS-TCR to flag known CMV, EBV, HIV or tissue antigen associations. Pre-ART, post-ART and control groups were compared with Wilcoxon signed-rank tests and Holm-Bonferroni correction. The clones in this table, taken by TCRdb from immuneACCESS, are in-frame only. Not every clone is retained; where verified, under half of the shortfall comes from an unresolved V gene, and the cause of the rest is unknown. V, J and clone size derive from that table, while D and trimming were established from the DNA sequence. Within this sample are under 10,000 clones, with roughly 89% of them counted one time only. Of the sample, around 9.3% falls within the top ten clones.

Counted from cysteine to phenylalanine, this CDR3 has 15 amino acids. Only the CDR3 portion is preserved as DNA: 45 bases, with reading frame beginning at the first base. Sequences MNHEY (CDR1) and SMNVEV (CDR2) are obtained from the germline V gene (reference sequence). Trimming accounts for 7 bases at V and 8 bases at J, while the number of junction bases matched to no gene is 9. Inclusion was restricted to participants for whom at least one PBMC sample before ART initiation and at least two post-ART samples were available. Treatment was received in the United States of America by all participants with HIV. Before DNA extraction, cryopreserved samples of 1-10 million PBMC were thawed and washed. At the time of the earliest PBMC sample for each participant with HIV, ages ranged from roughly 20 to 54 years. Per participant, PBMC samples came from 1-4 timepoints prior to ART initiation and 2-8 timepoints following ART initiation, for a median of 7 samples. Serial HIV viral load, CD4+ T-cell count, ART history and demographic data were obtained for every participant. Genomic DNA was extracted from unsorted PBMC with a Qiagen kit on a QIAcube, processed in batches of 12 samples.

This clone was seen only a few times. What antigen it recognizes has not been identified. No quality values exist for individual bases; no much larger clone is one base distant. This TCR was recovered from a man aged 25-45 years with HIV. The sample here was unsorted PBMCs, taken 0.3 years before starting antiretroviral therapy. The sequence links TRBV27 to TRBJ1-6, with 9 junctional bases fitting TRBD1. The CDR3 protein is CASTSQGQGYSPLHF. The nucleotides are TGTGCCAGCACTTCACAAGGACAGGGGTATTCACCCCTCCACTTT.